These 3 T cell receptor beta chains originate from one sample sequenced in a study of OX40 agonist ivuxolimab in advanced cancers. Libraries were prepared by immunoSEQ multiplex PCR; TCRdb keeps only in-frame clonotypes and omits some of them. The sample yields about 79,000 clones, roughly 91% seen once. The sample in question was CD4+ or CD8+ T cells sorted from blood, obtained in a trial of the OX40 agonist ivuxolimab. These receptors came from an adult with an advanced solid tumor such as melanoma, head and neck, liver or kidney cancer.

This chain joins TRBV19 and TRBJ2-7, with D uncertain. The germline V gene has CDR1 LNHDA and CDR2 SQIVND (reference sequence). CDR3 length: 14 amino acids. Trimming removed 5 bases from V and 0 bases from J, with 11 bases in between. CDR3 sequence: CASSDPPTSYEQYF. The CDR3 DNA reads as TGTGCCAGTAGTGACCCGCCAACCTCCTACGAGCAGTACTTC.

The chain is built from TRBV5-5 and TRBJ2-3, with 12 bases that match TRBD2. The CDR3 has 15 residues. The J segment lost 7 bases and the V segment lost 4 bases, leaving 7 bases of the junction unmatched. Germline CDR1 is SGHKS and CDR2 is YYEKEE (reference sequence). The CDR3 here is CASSALAGGPHTQYF. For the CDR3, the DNA is TGTGCCAGCAGCGCCCTAGCGGGGGGGCCACATACGCAGTATTTT.

DNA for the CDR3: TGTGCCAGCAGCGATGGAGGCGGGGGGACCTACGAGCAGTACGTC. The encoded protein is CASSDGGGGTYEQYV. V is TRBV2 and J is TRBJ2-7, with 8 positions matching TRBD2. This CDR3 contains 15 residues. Trimming took 6 bases from V and 2 from J; bases not matched to a gene: 9. Germline V CDR1 and CDR2: SNHLY, FYNNEI.